A selection of T cell receptor beta chains follows, all from one sample in a study of T cells in Graves' hyperthyroidism and ophthalmopathy. Each CDR3 protein gets one entry after TCRdb re-called the multiplex PCR reads with MiXCR. The table has fewer than 450,000 distinct CDR3 sequences, about a sixth seen once; the top ten hold around a third. Sequencing was done on a sample of blood. These receptor sequences come from a woman between 25 and 40 years old with Graves' hyperthyroidism that later progressed to Graves' ophthalmopathy. CDR3s include the opening cysteine and the closing phenylalanine or tryptophan. D genes are given only for firm matches. Clone size, where shown, is once, few, many, or a class for clones that have expanded.

d_call	clone_size	v_call	j_call	cdr3_nt	cdr3_aa
NA	many	TRBV28	TRBJ2-5	TGTGCCAGCAGTTTACAGGCATGGGAGACCCAGTACTTC	CASSLQAWETQYF
NA	few	TRBV6-1	TRBJ2-1	TGTGCCAGCAGTTCGGGCGACCTATACAATGAGCAGTTCTTC	CASSSGDLYNEQFF
NA	many	TRBV7-9	TRBJ1-6	TGTGCCAGCGGACAGAGCTTTAATTCACCCCTCCACTTT	CASGQSFNSPLHF
NA	many	TRBV12-3/TRBV12-4	TRBJ1-5	TGTGCCAGCAGCTCAGGCTTGGATTTACCCCAGCATTTT	CASSSGLDLPQHF
NA	many	TRBV24-1	TRBJ2-5	TGTGCCACCAGCGAAACAACGGCGCAGGAAGGCCAAGAGACCCAGTACTTC	CATSETTAQEGQETQYF
TRBD2	many	TRBV3-1	TRBJ2-1	TGTGCCAGCAGCCCAGGACTAGCGGGAGGGCCAATTTTCCACAATGAGCAGTTCTTC	CASSPGLAGGPIFHNEQFF
NA	NA	TRBV11-2	TRBJ2-1	TGTGCCAGCAGCTTTCCGGGAATTGTAGATGAGCAGTTCTTC	CASSFPGIVDEQFF
NA	few	TRBV6-2/TRBV6-3	TRBJ1-5	TGTGCCGGCGGGGGGGCAGGGTGGAGCAATCAGCCCCAGCATTTT	CAGGGAGWSNQPQHF
NA	few	TRBV30	TRBJ2-1	TGTGCCTGGAGTGCCTTCGCGGCGCCCTCCTACAATGAGCAGTTCTTC	CAWSAFAAPSYNEQFF
TRBD2	NA	TRBV10-3	TRBJ2-3	TGTGCCATCAGTGAGTCGACTCGGGGGACTAGCGGCACAGATACGCAGTATTTT	CAISESTRGTSGTDTQYF
TRBD1	NA	TRBV19	TRBJ1-4	TGTGCCAGTAGTATGGTTCCCCGGACAGGGGATGAAAAACTGTTTTTT	CASSMVPRTGDEKLFF
TRBD2	many	TRBV12-3/TRBV12-4	TRBJ2-1	TGTGCCAGCAGTCGACTAGCGGGGGGAAACAATGAGCAGTTCTTC	CASSRLAGGNNEQFF
NA	few	TRBV5-5	TRBJ1-1	TGTGCCAGCAGCTTGGCCAGTGTGAACACTGAAGCTTTCTTT	CASSLASVNTEAFF
NA	many	TRBV5-8	TRBJ2-5	TGTGCCAGCAGCCAACCCCTCAGGCAGGGGACCCAGTACTTC	CASSQPLRQGTQYF
NA	many	TRBV28	TRBJ1-2	TGTGCCAGCAGCCTGTCCGTCCAGGGGCTTAACTATGGCTACACCTTC	CASSLSVQGLNYGYTF
NA	many	TRBV20-1	TRBJ2-1	TGCAGTGCTAGAAGGACCTCTGCCTACAATGAGCAGTTCTTC	CSARRTSAYNEQFF
TRBD1	NA	TRBV25-1	TRBJ1-2	TGTGCCAGCAGTGAGCCCGACCAGGGACAGGGAGGGGATGGCTACACCTTC	CASSEPDQGQGGDGYTF
TRBD1	many	TRBV27	TRBJ1-4	TGTGCCAGCAGCCTTGGACAGGGGATAAATGAAAAACTGTTTTTT	CASSLGQGINEKLFF
NA	NA	TRBV20-1	TRBJ1-2	TGCAGTGCTAGAGGGGCAGGATATGGCTACACCTTC	CSARGAGYGYTF
TRBD2	NA	TRBV5-5	TRBJ2-5	TGTGCCAGCAGCATTAATAGCGGGGGGGAGACCCAGTACTTC	CASSINSGGETQYF
NA	many	TRBV6-1	TRBJ1-5	TGTGCCAGCTTTGAGGATGGCAATCAGCCCCAGCATTTT	CASFEDGNQPQHF
TRBD2	few	TRBV20-1	TRBJ2-7	TGCAGTGCTAGACCACTAGCGGGAGTAAGCTTGTACGAGCAGTACTTC	CSARPLAGVSLYEQYF
TRBD2	NA	TRBV3-1	TRBJ2-7	TGTGCCAGCACCTTACTAGCGGGGGGGGGCTACGAGCAGTACTTC	CASTLLAGGGYEQYF
NA	many	TRBV6-1	TRBJ2-5	TGTGCCAGCAGTGAAGAACCGTACCAAGAGACCCAGTACTTC	CASSEEPYQETQYF
TRBD2	NA	TRBV30	TRBJ2-2	TGTGCCTGGAGTCCCCCGGGAGGATTAGGGGTTACCGGGGAGCTGTTTTTT	CAWSPPGGLGVTGELFF
TRBD1	many	TRBV12-3/TRBV12-4	TRBJ1-4	TGTGCCAGCGGCAAACAGGGGATGGTTGAAAAACTGTTTTTT	CASGKQGMVEKLFF
NA	few	TRBV3-1	TRBJ1-2	TGTGCCAGCAGCTGGAGGGGCAGGGGATATGGCTACACCTTC	CASSWRGRGYGYTF
NA	NA	TRBV4-1	TRBJ1-5	TGCGCCAGCAGCCCCGTAGGGAGGCTTCCCAATCAGCCCCAGCATTTT	CASSPVGRLPNQPQHF
TRBD1	NA	TRBV4-2	TRBJ1-1	TGTGCCAGCAGCCAGGAAATTCAGGGGGGCCCTGAAGCTTTCTTT	CASSQEIQGGPEAFF
TRBD2	many	TRBV24-1	TRBJ2-1	TGTGCCACCAGTGAGACTAGCGGGAGCACCTACAATGAGCAGTTCTTC	CATSETSGSTYNEQFF
NA	many	TRBV20-1	TRBJ2-7	TGCAGTGCTAGAAATTTACAAGGGTCAGCCGTTTACGAGCAGTACTTC	CSARNLQGSAVYEQYF
NA	many	TRBV11-2	TRBJ2-2	TGTGCCAGCAGCTTAGGATGGGGGGAGCTGTTTTTT	CASSLGWGELFF
TRBD2	few	TRBV7-9	TRBJ2-2	TGTGCCAGCAGCACCCCCGGCGGGGGGGTCCCCGGGGAGCTGTTTTTT	CASSTPGGGVPGELFF
NA	many	TRBV28	TRBJ2-1	TGTGCCAGCACGTCCGGGTCCGGCAATGAGCAGTTCTTC	CASTSGSGNEQFF
TRBD1	many	TRBV25-1	TRBJ1-6	TGTGCCAGCAGTGAAGGACGCTGGGACAGGGGGAATTCACCCCTCCACTTT	CASSEGRWDRGNSPLHF
TRBD2	many	TRBV2	TRBJ2-2	TGTGCCACCCCGGGCCCGGGGGGTAGTACCGGGGAGCTGTTTTTT	CATPGPGGSTGELFF
NA	few	TRBV20-1	TRBJ1-2	TGCAGTGCTCGACCCCTCCAGGTCGGCCCTCATGGCTACACCTTC	CSARPLQVGPHGYTF
TRBD1	many	TRBV10-3	TRBJ2-7	TGTGCCATCGCCGGGACAGGTTCCTACGAGCAGTACTTC	CAIAGTGSYEQYF
TRBD1	NA	TRBV4-2	TRBJ1-4	TGTGCCAGCAGCCACCGGGACAGGGGACTCCTTAATGAAAAACTGTTTTTT	CASSHRDRGLLNEKLFF
TRBD2	many	TRBV28	TRBJ2-1	TGTGCCAGCAGCTTGGGGGGAGCGAGACTAGCCCACCGGGAGCACAATGAGCAGTTCTTC	CASSLGGARLAHREHNEQFF
NA	NA	TRBV27	TRBJ1-5	TGTGCCAGCAGTTGGAGACAGGGCAATCAGCCCCAGCATTTT	CASSWRQGNQPQHF
NA	many	TRBV29-1	TRBJ1-1	TGCAGCGTGATGGGGGGTAGGATGAACACTGAAGCTTTCTTT	CSVMGGRMNTEAFF
NA	many	TRBV19	TRBJ2-1	TGTGCCAGTAGTATAGATCCGACGGGGGAAAATGAGCAGTTCTTC	CASSIDPTGENEQFF
TRBD1	NA	TRBV10-3	TRBJ1-4	TGTGCCAGTCAGACAGGGTCGGGTGAAAAACTGTTTTTT	CASQTGSGEKLFF
TRBD1	many	TRBV28	TRBJ1-1	TGTGCCAGCGGACTACAGGGGTTGGTGAACACTGAAGCTTTCTTT	CASGLQGLVNTEAFF
NA	NA	TRBV4-1	TRBJ1-5	TGCGCCAGCAGCCAAGAAGTTACGGTGGGGCCCCAGCATTTT	CASSQEVTVGPQHF
NA	NA	TRBV28	TRBJ1-3	TGTGCCAGCAGACTCCCAGGGGGAAACACCATATATTTT	CASRLPGGNTIYF
TRBD1	many	TRBV5-8	TRBJ2-2	TGTGCCAGCAGCCCTCGACAGGGTCACACCGGGGAGCTGTTTTTT	CASSPRQGHTGELFF
TRBD2	few	TRBV9	TRBJ2-2	TGTGCCAGCAGCCCCGGACTAGCGCGGACCGGGGAGCTGTTTTTT	CASSPGLARTGELFF
NA	NA	TRBV30	TRBJ2-5	TGTGCCTGGAGTGGAGGAGATCAAGAGACCCAGTACTTC	CAWSGGDQETQYF
NA	NA	TRBV7-2	TRBJ2-3	TGTGCCAGCAGCTTACCAAAAACAAAGACCCTCAAAAGCACAGATACGCAGTATTTT	CASSLPKTKTLKSTDTQYF
NA	NA	TRBV20-1	TRBJ1-1	TGCAGTGCTAGCGGGGGCCCAGGAGCCACTGAAGCTTTCTTT	CSASGGPGATEAFF
NA	many	TRBV2	TRBJ2-5	TGTGCCGATCGGGTCCAAGAGACCCAGTACTTC	CADRVQETQYF
TRBD1	many	TRBV5-1	TRBJ1-1	TGCGCCAGCAGCCCTCGACAGGGGACGACTGAAGCTTTCTTT	CASSPRQGTTEAFF
TRBD2	many	TRBV30	TRBJ2-1	TGTGCCTGGAGTAGCGGGGGATTTTATGAGCAGTTCTTC	CAWSSGGFYEQFF